This is a list of T cell receptor beta chains from one sample in a study of sequential checkpoint blockade in melanoma. Clones were read by immunoSEQ multiplex PCR, and TCRdb kept only the in-frame ones, dropping some. The sample holds some 20,000 clones, more than 60% seen once. The starting material was CD8+ T cells sorted from blood (inferred from file names), obtained from a patient given nivolumab and ipilimumab in sequence. The receptors shown here come from a human donor with melanoma. The CDR3 runs from the conserved cysteine through the conserved F or W. D genes are given only for firm matches. A row's size may be missing; if present it is once, few, many or a size class.

.,few,TRBJ1-2,TRBV7-9,CASSLEDGLYGYTF,TGTGCCAGCAGCTTAGAGGACGGACTCTATGGCTACACCTTC
TRBD1,.,TRBJ1-1,TRBV5-1,CASSLSEGAMTEAFF,TGCGCCAGCAGCCTCTCTGAGGGGGCGATGACTGAAGCTTTCTTT
.,.,TRBJ2-7,TRBV27,CASSSGFYEQYF,TGTGCCAGCAGTTCGGGATTCTACGAGCAGTACTTC
.,once,TRBJ2-7,TRBV5-1,CASSGSLVVSYEQYF,TGCGCCAGCAGCGGGAGTTTGGTGGTGTCCTACGAGCAGTACTTC
.,.,TRBJ1-5,TRBV6-1,CASSEGPARGNQPQHF,TGTGCCAGCAGTGAGGGGCCAGCCAGGGGCAATCAGCCCCAGCATTTT
TRBD1,.,TRBJ2-1,TRBV7-3,CASSVEGAPYNEQFF,TGTGCCAGCAGCGTAGAGGGGGCGCCCTACAATGAGCAGTTCTTC
TRBD1,.,TRBJ2-7,TRBV30,CAWSGQIYEQYF,TGTGCCTGGTCGGGACAGATCTACGAGCAGTACTTC
.,once,TRBJ2-7,TRBV7-9,CASSSPDRDYEQYF,TGTGCCAGCAGCTCCCCCGACCGGGACTACGAGCAGTACTTC
TRBD1,.,TRBJ1-2,TRBV7-2,CASSPRGLSGYTF,TGTGCCAGCAGTCCCAGGGGGCTCAGTGGCTACACCTTC
TRBD1,.,TRBJ2-6,TRBV5-1,CASSPRQGVYSGANVLTF,TGCGCCAGCAGCCCTCGCCAGGGGGTCTACTCTGGGGCCAACGTCCTGACTTTC
.,.,TRBJ2-7,TRBV25-1,CASSELEDSPWEQYF,TGTGCCAGCAGTGAATTGGAGGACAGCCCGTGGGAGCAGTACTTC
.,.,TRBJ1-1,TRBV9,CASSVGSGATEAFF,TGTGCCAGCAGCGTAGGAAGTGGGGCTACTGAAGCTTTCTTT
.,few,TRBJ2-7,TRBV28,CASSYTDYEQYF,TGTGCCAGCAGTTATACAGACTACGAGCAGTACTTC
TRBD1,.,TRBJ1-5,TRBV4-1,CASSQVGGDQPQHF,TGCGCCAGCAGCCAAGTAGGGGGCGATCAGCCCCAGCATTTT
TRBD2,.,TRBJ2-7,TRBV5-5,CASSLPLAGELYEQYF,TGTGCCAGCAGCTTACCTCTAGCGGGAGAGCTATACGAGCAGTACTTC
.,.,TRBJ1-2,TRBV10-3,CAISDRDTVGGYTF,TGTGCCATCAGTGACCGGGACACCGTAGGGGGCTACACCTTC
TRBD1,.,TRBJ2-7,TRBV11-2,CASSLGGTGRYEQYF,TGTGCCAGCAGCTTGGGTGGGACAGGCCGCTACGAGCAGTACTTC
.,.,TRBJ1-4,TRBV15,CATSRASGGREKLFF,TGTGCCACCAGCAGAGCATCGGGGGGCCGGGAAAAACTGTTTTTT
.,.,TRBJ2-3,TRBV15,CATSFPPADTQYF,TGTGCCACCAGTTTCCCCCCGGCAGATACGCAGTATTTT
.,.,TRBJ1-1,TRBV19,CASSTDRYGGTEAFF,TGTGCCAGTAGTACCGACAGGTATGGGGGCACTGAAGCTTTCTTT
.,.,TRBJ1-3,TRBV6-6,CAGLGVEGTIYF,TGTGCCGGGTTGGGAGTTGAAGGCACCATATATTTT
.,.,TRBJ2-7,TRBV27,CASSLGLKYEQYF,TGTGCCAGCAGTTTAGGACTGAAGTACGAGCAGTACTTC
TRBD2,.,TRBJ2-7,TRBV5-1,CASSLAGLAEGTYEQYF,TGCGCCAGCAGCTTAGCAGGACTAGCGGAAGGTACCTACGAGCAGTACTTC
.,.,TRBJ2-7,TRBV10-3,CAISRRWVGYEQYF,TGTGCCATCAGCCGGAGGTGGGTAGGTTACGAGCAGTACTTC
.,few,TRBJ2-7,TRBV7-9,CASSQGTYEQYF,TGTGCCAGCAGCCAGGGCACCTACGAGCAGTACTTC
TRBD2,.,TRBJ2-7,TRBV14,CASSLRAGTYEQYF,TGTGCCAGCAGCCTGCGAGCGGGAACCTACGAGCAGTACTTC
TRBD2,.,TRBJ2-7,TRBV11-2,CASSLDPGGSYEQYF,TGTGCCAGCAGCTTAGACCCGGGCGGGAGCTACGAGCAGTACTTC
.,once,TRBJ1-2,TRBV6-6,CASSSPAQALLYGYTF,TGTGCCAGCAGTTCCCCCGCACAGGCCCTACTCTATGGCTACACCTTC
TRBD1,few,TRBJ1-1,TRBV7-9,CASSSTRQGNTEAFF,TGTGCCAGCAGCTCAACACGACAGGGGAACACTGAAGCTTTCTTT
.,.,TRBJ2-1,TRBV9,CASSAPGTPHEQFF,TGTGCCAGCAGCGCCCCCGGGACTCCCCATGAGCAGTTCTTC
.,.,TRBJ1-3,TRBV7-8,CASSTTSNSGNTIYF,TGTGCCAGCAGCACCACATCGAACTCTGGAAACACCATATATTTT
.,.,TRBJ2-7,TRBV7-6,CASSLEGRRDEQYF,TGTGCCAGCAGCTTAGAGGGGAGGCGGGACGAGCAGTACTTC
TRBD2,.,TRBJ2-7,TRBV4-1,CASSLAASGSNYEQYF,TGCGCCAGCAGCCTAGCGGCTAGCGGATCGAATTACGAGCAGTACTTC
.,.,TRBJ2-7,TRBV30,CAWSVFPQVPIVHEQYF,TGTGCCTGGAGTGTATTCCCGCAGGTACCTATAGTCCACGAGCAGTACTTC
TRBD2,.,TRBJ2-1,TRBV7-6,CASSLFGRATDEQFF,TGTGCCAGCAGCTTATTCGGGAGGGCCACCGATGAGCAGTTCTTC
.,.,TRBJ1-5,TRBV6-4,CASCRQVSNQPQHF,TGTGCCAGTTGCCGACAGGTTAGCAATCAGCCCCAGCATTTT
.,.,TRBJ2-7,TRBV6-4,CASSDRDTSEQYF,TGTGCCAGCAGTGACCGGGACACTAGCGAGCAGTACTTC
.,.,TRBJ1-5,TRBV6-6,CASSWTVNQPQHF,TGTGCCAGCAGCTGGACAGTAAATCAGCCCCAGCATTTT
.,few,TRBJ2-7,TRBV7-9,CASSDPRKDYEQYF,TGTGCCAGCAGCGACCCCAGGAAAGACTACGAGCAGTACTTC